Listed below are T cell receptor beta chains from one sample, sequenced in a study of blood T cell repertoires in COVID-19. This table comes from immunoSEQ multiplex PCR, and its TCRdb copy is limited to in-frame clones, with some not included. The table has about 180,000 clones, approximately 80% seen once; the top ten hold about 15%. The specimen sequenced was PBMCs or T cells enriched from blood (not recorded which). These receptors were collected from a man in his fifties or sixties who had been exposed to COVID-19. Each CDR3 is given without its conserved first and last residue. The D gene is left open where the match is weak. Rows may omit the clone size; those that give it use once, few, many or a size class.

CDR3aa: ASSRGTGTDTDTQY
v_gene: TRBV7-6
j_gene: TRBJ2-3
d_gene: .
abundance: .
len: 14

CDR3aa: ASSSPGSTYNSPLH
v_gene: TRBV11-2
j_gene: TRBJ1-6
d_gene: .
abundance: once
len: 14

CDR3aa: ASSRSGREETQY
v_gene: TRBV9
j_gene: TRBJ2-5
d_gene: TRBD2
abundance: .
len: 12

CDR3aa: ASSMPPGGTGELF
v_gene: TRBV19
j_gene: TRBJ2-2
d_gene: .
abundance: .
len: 13

CDR3aa: ASSVLAGSSYEQY
v_gene: TRBV14
j_gene: TRBJ2-7
d_gene: .
abundance: medium-sized
len: 13

CDR3aa: ASSLSGQGLYSNQPQH
v_gene: TRBV28
j_gene: TRBJ1-5
d_gene: TRBD1
abundance: .
len: 16

CDR3aa: AISRGPGGAGLF
v_gene: TRBV10-3
j_gene: TRBJ1-4
d_gene: TRBD1
abundance: .
len: 12

CDR3aa: ASSPTDGLRGAF
v_gene: TRBV7-9
j_gene: TRBJ2-1
d_gene: .
abundance: .
len: 12

CDR3aa: AWGIQLFYGYT
v_gene: TRBV30
j_gene: TRBJ1-2
d_gene: .
abundance: .
len: 11

CDR3aa: ASSETGTSDNEQF
v_gene: TRBV5-1
j_gene: TRBJ2-1
d_gene: .
abundance: .
len: 13

CDR3aa: ASKRESGNTIY
v_gene: TRBV7-9
j_gene: TRBJ1-3
d_gene: .
abundance: few
len: 11

CDR3aa: ASSGMLRGDTQY
v_gene: TRBV5-6
j_gene: TRBJ2-3
d_gene: .
abundance: .
len: 12

CDR3aa: AWIPSRGNTEAF
v_gene: TRBV30
j_gene: TRBJ1-1
d_gene: .
abundance: .
len: 12

CDR3aa: ASSLGTANYGYT
v_gene: TRBV7-3
j_gene: TRBJ1-2
d_gene: TRBD1
abundance: .
len: 12

CDR3aa: ASSSKQGASYYGYT
v_gene: TRBV27
j_gene: TRBJ1-2
d_gene: TRBD1
abundance: .
len: 14

CDR3aa: ASSISRGGNQPQH
v_gene: TRBV19
j_gene: TRBJ1-5
d_gene: .
abundance: .
len: 13

CDR3aa: ASSMVGRGGTEAF
v_gene: TRBV19
j_gene: TRBJ1-1
d_gene: .
abundance: .
len: 13

CDR3aa: ASSSGQGYTEAF
v_gene: TRBV5-6
j_gene: TRBJ1-1
d_gene: TRBD1
abundance: few
len: 12

CDR3aa: ASSPSPFQGDQPQH
v_gene: TRBV28
j_gene: TRBJ1-5
d_gene: .
abundance: .
len: 14

CDR3aa: ASTPGQGQPQH
v_gene: TRBV27
j_gene: TRBJ1-5
d_gene: .
abundance: once
len: 11

CDR3aa: ASSVNRVSGELF
v_gene: TRBV2
j_gene: TRBJ2-2
d_gene: .
abundance: few
len: 12

CDR3aa: ATGTGTENQPQH
v_gene: TRBV24-1
j_gene: TRBJ1-5
d_gene: TRBD1
abundance: .
len: 12

CDR3aa: AIRPPGTANTEAF
v_gene: TRBV10-3
j_gene: TRBJ1-1
d_gene: TRBD1
abundance: .
len: 13

CDR3aa: ASSQGQGINQPQH
v_gene: TRBV7-2
j_gene: TRBJ1-5
d_gene: TRBD1
abundance: few
len: 13

CDR3aa: ASSIGGSGANVLT
v_gene: TRBV19
j_gene: TRBJ2-6
d_gene: .
abundance: .
len: 13

CDR3aa: AWSVSTGLYGYT
v_gene: TRBV30
j_gene: TRBJ1-2
d_gene: TRBD1
abundance: once
len: 12

CDR3aa: ASSYSWTGEAF
v_gene: TRBV6-5
j_gene: TRBJ1-1
d_gene: TRBD1
abundance: .
len: 11

CDR3aa: SVEEGRYQH
v_gene: TRBV29-1
j_gene: TRBJ1-5
d_gene: .
abundance: few
len: 9

CDR3aa: AISPGQGATEAF
v_gene: TRBV10-3
j_gene: TRBJ1-1
d_gene: TRBD1
abundance: .
len: 12

CDR3aa: ASIMDRVVSEQY
v_gene: TRBV6-5
j_gene: TRBJ2-7
d_gene: TRBD1
abundance: .
len: 12

CDR3aa: ASSRGTGTGNTIY
v_gene: TRBV11-3
j_gene: TRBJ1-3
d_gene: .
abundance: .
len: 13

CDR3aa: ASSLGGLAGNYEQY
v_gene: TRBV5-4
j_gene: TRBJ2-7
d_gene: TRBD2
abundance: .
len: 14

CDR3aa: ASSEWRGVGELF
v_gene: TRBV2
j_gene: TRBJ2-2
d_gene: .
abundance: .
len: 12

CDR3aa: ASRKAGGKYNEQF
v_gene: TRBV14
j_gene: TRBJ2-1
d_gene: TRBD2
abundance: .
len: 13

CDR3aa: ASSVEAASGSYEQY
v_gene: TRBV9
j_gene: TRBJ2-7
d_gene: TRBD2
abundance: .
len: 14

CDR3aa: AWGGSGGLNEQF
v_gene: TRBV30
j_gene: TRBJ2-1
d_gene: TRBD2
abundance: .
len: 12

CDR3aa: ASSHRGDGNQPQH
v_gene: TRBV6-5
j_gene: TRBJ1-5
d_gene: TRBD1
abundance: .
len: 13

CDR3aa: ASTLGGLLGNEQF
v_gene: TRBV27
j_gene: TRBJ2-1
d_gene: .
abundance: .
len: 13

CDR3aa: ASSSGQPNTEAF
v_gene: TRBV5-1
j_gene: TRBJ1-1
d_gene: .
abundance: .
len: 12

CDR3aa: ASSGTHRAEQF
v_gene: TRBV18
j_gene: TRBJ2-1
d_gene: .
abundance: .
len: 11

CDR3aa: ASSFEGRWEQF
v_gene: TRBV12-3/TRBV12-4
j_gene: TRBJ2-1
d_gene: .
abundance: .
len: 11

CDR3aa: ASSRGWAEEDTDTQY
v_gene: TRBV11-3
j_gene: TRBJ2-3
d_gene: .
abundance: .
len: 15

CDR3aa: ATSRGGAGSYNEQF
v_gene: TRBV15
j_gene: TRBJ2-1
d_gene: .
abundance: .
len: 14

CDR3aa: ASSFRLADLSYEQY
v_gene: TRBV27
j_gene: TRBJ2-7
d_gene: TRBD2
abundance: many
len: 14

CDR3aa: AWSEGQGGGYT
v_gene: TRBV30
j_gene: TRBJ1-2
d_gene: TRBD1
abundance: once
len: 11

CDR3aa: ASSSRDYNEQF
v_gene: TRBV7-2
j_gene: TRBJ2-1
d_gene: .
abundance: .
len: 11

CDR3aa: ASSPGQAQETQY
v_gene: TRBV7-3
j_gene: TRBJ2-5
d_gene: .
abundance: .
len: 12

CDR3aa: AQTSGSGNEQF
v_gene: TRBV30
j_gene: TRBJ2-1
d_gene: TRBD2
abundance: .
len: 11

CDR3aa: ASSSAGTVYEQY
v_gene: TRBV11-3
j_gene: TRBJ2-7
d_gene: TRBD1
abundance: .
len: 12

CDR3aa: AISRDKGSEAF
v_gene: TRBV10-3
j_gene: TRBJ1-1
d_gene: .
abundance: .
len: 11

CDR3aa: ASSLVAGIQETQY
v_gene: TRBV5-1
j_gene: TRBJ2-5
d_gene: TRBD2
abundance: .
len: 13

CDR3aa: ASSPPGGCEKLF
v_gene: TRBV7-3
j_gene: TRBJ1-4
d_gene: TRBD1
abundance: .
len: 12

CDR3aa: ASSILLAGGSNEQF
v_gene: TRBV19
j_gene: TRBJ2-1
d_gene: TRBD2
abundance: .
len: 14

CDR3aa: ASSLGTAETQY
v_gene: TRBV12-3/TRBV12-4
j_gene: TRBJ2-5
d_gene: .
abundance: few
len: 11

CDR3aa: ASSFAVTGELF
v_gene: TRBV27
j_gene: TRBJ2-2
d_gene: .
abundance: .
len: 11

CDR3aa: ASSYSPPPTYNEQF
v_gene: TRBV6-5
j_gene: TRBJ2-1
d_gene: .
abundance: .
len: 14

CDR3aa: ASSGDGTDSNQPQH
v_gene: TRBV7-9
j_gene: TRBJ1-5
d_gene: TRBD1
abundance: .
len: 14